This TCR beta chain was sequenced in a study of blood T cell repertoires in COVID-19. In the study overall: The origin of the acute and convalescent COVID-19 samples was the United States, Italy and Spain. The analysed material was cDNA or gDNA that came from T cells, B-cell-depleted T cells, or PBMCs.

The authors' processing: Quantification of nucleated cells was approximated via reference gene primer amplification. Here immunoSEQ multiplex PCR was the method, and the copy in TCRdb shows in-frame clones only, minus some. V, J and clone size reflect that table, while D and trimming were determined from the DNA. This table holds roughly 180,000 clones, about 75% found once. The TCR originated in a woman between 45 and 60 years old with active or convalescent COVID-19. Sequences were obtained from peripheral blood.

DNA of the CDR3: TGCAGCGTTGAAGATCGGGTCACAGATACGCAGTATTTT. Amino acid sequence: CSVEDRVTDTQYF. This chain joins TRBV29-1 and TRBJ2-3, with D hard to call. CDR3 length equals 13 residues. Germline V lookup: CDR1 SQVTM, CDR2 ANQGSEA. Trimming pared 0 bases from V and 2 bases from J, leaving 6 bases between.